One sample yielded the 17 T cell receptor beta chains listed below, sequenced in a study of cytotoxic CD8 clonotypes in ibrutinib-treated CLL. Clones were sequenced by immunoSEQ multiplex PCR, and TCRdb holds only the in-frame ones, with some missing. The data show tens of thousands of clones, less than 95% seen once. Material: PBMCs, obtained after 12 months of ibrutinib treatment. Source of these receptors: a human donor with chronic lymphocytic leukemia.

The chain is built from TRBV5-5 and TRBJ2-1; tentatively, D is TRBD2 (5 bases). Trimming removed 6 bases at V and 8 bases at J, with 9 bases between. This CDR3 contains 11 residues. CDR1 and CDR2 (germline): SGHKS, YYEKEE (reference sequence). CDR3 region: CASTTRDEQFF. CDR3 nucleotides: TGTGCCAGCACCACGAGGGATGAGCAGTTCTTC.

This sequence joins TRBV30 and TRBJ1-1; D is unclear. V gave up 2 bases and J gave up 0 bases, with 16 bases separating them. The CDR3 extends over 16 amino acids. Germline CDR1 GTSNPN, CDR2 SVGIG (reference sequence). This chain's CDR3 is CAWSLGIFGMNTEAFF. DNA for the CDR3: TGTGCCTGGAGTCTAGGGATTTTTGGTATGAACACTGAAGCTTTCTTT.

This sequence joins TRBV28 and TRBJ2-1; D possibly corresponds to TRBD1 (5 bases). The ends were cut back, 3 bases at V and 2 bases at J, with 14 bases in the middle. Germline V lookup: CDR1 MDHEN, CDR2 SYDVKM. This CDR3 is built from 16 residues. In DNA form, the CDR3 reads TGTGCCAGCAGTTTCTATGGAACAGGACCCTACAATGAGCAGTTCTTC. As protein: CASSFYGTGPYNEQFF.

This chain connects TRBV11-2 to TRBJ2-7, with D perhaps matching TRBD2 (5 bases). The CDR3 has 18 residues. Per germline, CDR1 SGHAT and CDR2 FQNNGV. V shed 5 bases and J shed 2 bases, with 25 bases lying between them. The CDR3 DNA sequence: TGTGCCAGCAGCACACGACGTACCCGGGCGGGTTCCCCCTACGAGCAGTACTTC. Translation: CASSTRRTRAGSPYEQYF.

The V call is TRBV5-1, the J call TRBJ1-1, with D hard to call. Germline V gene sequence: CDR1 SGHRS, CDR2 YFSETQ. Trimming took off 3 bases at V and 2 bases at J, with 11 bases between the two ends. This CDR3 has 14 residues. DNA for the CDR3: TGCGCCAGCAGCTCACAGAGTAGCAACACTGAAGCTTTCTTT. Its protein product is CASSSQSSNTEAFF.

CDR3 in amino acids: CASSLRQGSTGELFF. DNA of the CDR3: TGCGCCAGCAGCCTTAGACAGGGATCCACCGGGGAGCTGTTTTTT. This rearrangement joins TRBV5-1 to TRBJ2-2, with 7 positions matching TRBD1. This CDR3 comprises 15 residues. The V gene end was trimmed by 4 bases and the J gene end by 4 bases; junction bases not matched to a gene: 7. CDR1 is SGHRS, CDR2 YFSETQ, per germline.

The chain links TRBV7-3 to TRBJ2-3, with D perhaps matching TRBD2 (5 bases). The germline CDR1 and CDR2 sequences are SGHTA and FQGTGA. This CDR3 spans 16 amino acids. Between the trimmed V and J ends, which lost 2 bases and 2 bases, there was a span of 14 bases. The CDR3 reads CASSLGGPGATDTQYF. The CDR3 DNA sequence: TGTGCCAGCAGCTTAGGAGGACCGGGCGCCACAGATACGCAGTATTTT.

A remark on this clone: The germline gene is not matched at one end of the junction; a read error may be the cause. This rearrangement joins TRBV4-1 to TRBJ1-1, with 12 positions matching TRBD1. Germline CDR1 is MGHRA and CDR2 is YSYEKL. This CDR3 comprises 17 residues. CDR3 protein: CASRQGTGGLMNTEAFF. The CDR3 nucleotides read TGCGCCAGCAGACAAGGGACAGGGGGCCTCATGAACACTGAAGCTTTCTTT.

For the CDR3, the DNA is TGCGCCAGCAGCCAAGTGACTAGCGGGAACTACAATGAGCAGTTCTTC. Translation gives CASSQVTSGNYNEQFF. The chain couples TRBV4-1 to TRBJ2-1, with 11 positions matching TRBD2. Unmatched junction bases numbered 2, after V lost 1 base and J lost 3 bases. This CDR3 has 16 amino acids. CDR1 and CDR2 (germline): MGHRA, YSYEKL.

The CDR3 spells CASSLGPNYEQYF. Here the CDR3 DNA reads TGTGCCAGCAGCTTGGGGCCAAACTACGAGCAGTACTTC. The J gene is TRBJ2-7, the V gene TRBV5-5; D remains ambiguous. Germline assignment: CDR1 SGHKS and CDR2 YYEKEE (reference sequence). V gave up 0 bases and J gave up 3 bases, with 7 bases separating them. This CDR3 is 13 amino acids long.

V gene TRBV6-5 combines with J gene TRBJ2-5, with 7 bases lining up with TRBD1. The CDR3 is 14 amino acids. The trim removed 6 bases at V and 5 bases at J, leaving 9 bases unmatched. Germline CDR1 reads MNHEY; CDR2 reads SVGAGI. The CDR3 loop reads CASRADRVGETQYF. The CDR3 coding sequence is TGTGCCAGCAGGGCAGACAGGGTCGGCGAGACCCAGTACTTC.

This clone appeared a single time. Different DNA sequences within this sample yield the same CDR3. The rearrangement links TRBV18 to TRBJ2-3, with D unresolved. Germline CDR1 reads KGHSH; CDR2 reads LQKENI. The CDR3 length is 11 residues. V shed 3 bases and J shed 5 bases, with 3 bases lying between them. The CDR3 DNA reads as TGTGCCAGCTCACCGGGAGATACGCAGTATTTT. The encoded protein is CASSPGDTQYF.

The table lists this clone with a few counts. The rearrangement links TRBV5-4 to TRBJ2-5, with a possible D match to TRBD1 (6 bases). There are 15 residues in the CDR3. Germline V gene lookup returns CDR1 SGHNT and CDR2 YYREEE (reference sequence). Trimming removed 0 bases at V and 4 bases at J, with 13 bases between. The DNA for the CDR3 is TGTGCCAGCAGCTTGGAGGCAGGGGTCGGAGAGACCCAGTACTTC. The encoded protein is CASSLEAGVGETQYF.

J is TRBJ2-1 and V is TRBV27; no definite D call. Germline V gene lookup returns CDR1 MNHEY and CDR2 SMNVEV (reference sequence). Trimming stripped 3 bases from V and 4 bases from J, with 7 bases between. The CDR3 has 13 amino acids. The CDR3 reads CASSFRSYNEQFF. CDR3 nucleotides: TGTGCCAGCAGTTTCCGCAGTTACAATGAGCAGTTCTTC.

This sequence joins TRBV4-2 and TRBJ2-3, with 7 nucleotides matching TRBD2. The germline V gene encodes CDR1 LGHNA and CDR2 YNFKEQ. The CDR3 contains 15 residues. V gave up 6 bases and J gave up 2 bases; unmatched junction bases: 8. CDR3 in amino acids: CASRTGLVPTDTQYF. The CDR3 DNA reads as TGTGCCAGCAGAACCGGACTAGTCCCCACAGATACGCAGTATTTT.

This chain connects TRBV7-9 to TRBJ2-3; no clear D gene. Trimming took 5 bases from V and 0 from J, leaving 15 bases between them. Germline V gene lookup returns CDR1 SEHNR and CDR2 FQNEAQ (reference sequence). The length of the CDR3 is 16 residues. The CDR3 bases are TGTGCCAGCAGCGAATTATATACTGGCAGCACAGATACGCAGTATTTT. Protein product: CASSELYTGSTDTQYF.

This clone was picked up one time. CDR3 amino acids: CASSLGGFASNYGYTF. In DNA, the CDR3 is TGTGCCAGCAGCTTAGGAGGTTTTGCGTCTAACTATGGCTACACCTTC. The rearrangement joins TRBV7-8 to TRBJ1-2; the D is unclear. Trimming took 1 base from V and 0 from J, leaving 12 bases between them. Germline V CDR1 and CDR2: SGHVS, FQNEAQ. The CDR3 totals 16 residues.